In its sample, the clone carrying this T cell receptor (beta chain) was seen a few times. What it binds is not known. The authors made TCR beta libraries by quantitative 5'-RACE with molecular barcodes. Using its own MiXCR run on the 5' RACE reads, TCRdb lists one record per CDR3 protein. The sample yields about 750,000 distinct CDR3 sequences, roughly 20% seen once. The data were taken from a study of CD8 T cells in ankylosing spondylitis. Study-wide results and limits: Disease-linked clones reportedly concentrated significantly in matched ankylosing spondylitis synovial fluid. Clones that were linked to disease were CD8+ and were relatively rare in peripheral blood. The study identified a TCR beta motif of eight highly homologous variants that appeared characteristic of ankylosing spondylitis blood.

The length of the CDR3 is 13 residues. Per the germline V gene, CDR1 is DFQATT and CDR2 is SNEGSKA (reference sequence). The V gene is TRBV20-1, the J gene TRBJ2-5, with 8 bases lining up with TRBD2. This sequence was found in a male donor with ankylosing spondylitis. The material sequenced was blood, either unsorted or a sorted T cell fraction (not recorded which). CDR3 nucleotides: TGCAGCCCCCGACGGGAGGGGGGGGAGACCCAGTACTTC. Protein product: CSPRREGGETQYF.